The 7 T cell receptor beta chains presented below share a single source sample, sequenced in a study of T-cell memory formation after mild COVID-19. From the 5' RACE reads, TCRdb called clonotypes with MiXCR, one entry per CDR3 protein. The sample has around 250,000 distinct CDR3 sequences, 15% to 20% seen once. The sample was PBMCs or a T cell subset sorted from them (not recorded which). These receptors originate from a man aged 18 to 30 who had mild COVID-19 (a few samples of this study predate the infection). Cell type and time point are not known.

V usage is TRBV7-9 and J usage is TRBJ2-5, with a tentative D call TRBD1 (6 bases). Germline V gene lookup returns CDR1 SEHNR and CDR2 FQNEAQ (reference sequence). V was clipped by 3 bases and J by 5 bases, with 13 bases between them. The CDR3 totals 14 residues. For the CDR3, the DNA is TGTGCCAGCAGCTTGCACAGGGTTGGTGAGACCCAGTACTTC. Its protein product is CASSLHRVGETQYF. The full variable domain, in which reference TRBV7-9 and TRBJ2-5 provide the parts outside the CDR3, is DTGVSQNPRHKITKRGQNVTFRCDPISEHNRLYWYRQTLGQGPEFLTYFQNEAQLEKSRLLSDRFSAERPKGSFSTLEIQRTEQGDSAMYLCASSLHRVGETQYFGPGTRLLVL.

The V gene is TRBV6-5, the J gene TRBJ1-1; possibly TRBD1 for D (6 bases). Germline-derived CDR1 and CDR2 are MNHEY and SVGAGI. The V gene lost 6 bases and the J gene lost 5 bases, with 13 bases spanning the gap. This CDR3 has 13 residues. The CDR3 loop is CASSQGGGTEAFF. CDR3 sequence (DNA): TGTGCCAGCAGCCAGGGAGGGGGTACTGAAGCTTTCTTT.

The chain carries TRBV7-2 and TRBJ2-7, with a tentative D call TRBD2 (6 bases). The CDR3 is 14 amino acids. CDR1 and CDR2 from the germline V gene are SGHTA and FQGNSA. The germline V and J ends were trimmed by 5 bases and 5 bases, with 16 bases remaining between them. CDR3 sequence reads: CASSPQTSIHEQYF. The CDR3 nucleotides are TGTGCCAGCAGCCCGCAGACTAGTATACACGAGCAGTACTTC.

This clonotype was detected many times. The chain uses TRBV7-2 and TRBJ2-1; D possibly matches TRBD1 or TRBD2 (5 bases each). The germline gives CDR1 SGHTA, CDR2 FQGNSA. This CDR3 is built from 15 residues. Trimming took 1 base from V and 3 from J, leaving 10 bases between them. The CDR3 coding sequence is TGTGCCAGCAGCTTAGATTGGGGGAACTACAATGAGCAGTTCTTC. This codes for CASSLDWGNYNEQFF.

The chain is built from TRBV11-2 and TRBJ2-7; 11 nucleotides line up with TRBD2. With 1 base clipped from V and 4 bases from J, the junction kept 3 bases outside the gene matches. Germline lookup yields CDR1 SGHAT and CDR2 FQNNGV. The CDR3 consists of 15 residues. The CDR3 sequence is CASSLVSGGEYEQYF. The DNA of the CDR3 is TGTGCCAGCAGCTTAGTTAGCGGGGGGGAATACGAGCAGTACTTC.

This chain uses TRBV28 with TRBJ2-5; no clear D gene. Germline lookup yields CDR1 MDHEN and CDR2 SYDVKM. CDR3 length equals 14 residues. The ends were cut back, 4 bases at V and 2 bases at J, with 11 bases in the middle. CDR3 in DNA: TGTGCCAGCAGTTCTATTGCGCTACAAGAGACCCAGTACTTC. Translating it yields CASSSIALQETQYF.

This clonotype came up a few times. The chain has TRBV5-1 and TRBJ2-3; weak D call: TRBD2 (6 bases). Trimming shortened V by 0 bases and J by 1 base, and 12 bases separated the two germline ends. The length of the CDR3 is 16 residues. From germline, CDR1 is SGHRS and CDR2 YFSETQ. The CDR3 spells CASSLEGGDGTDTQYF. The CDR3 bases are TGCGCCAGCAGCTTGGAAGGCGGGGACGGCACAGATACGCAGTATTTT.